This record concerns one T cell receptor (beta chain) sequence. The authors' processing: The assay estimated nucleated cells by amplifying reference gene primers. The method was immunoSEQ multiplex PCR; TCRdb's version includes in-frame clones alone and lacks a portion of them. V and J calls plus clone size are reproduced from that table; the DNA served to infer D and trimming. The repertoire consists of tens of thousands of clones, with around four fifths occurring once and the leading ten covering almost 8%. The source of the sample is a study of blood T cell repertoires in COVID-19. Germline V gene sequence: CDR1 LGHNA, CDR2 YNFKEQ. The V and J ends lost 3 bases and 0 bases respectively, with 8 bases between them. There are 14 residues in the CDR3.

This receptor was taken from a woman in her seventies with active or convalescent COVID-19. J is TRBJ1-1 and V is TRBV4-2; no firm D call. The specimen sequenced was peripheral blood. CDR3 protein: CASSQELMNTEAFF. The CDR3 nucleotides read TGTGCCAGCAGCCAGGAGCTGATGAACACTGAAGCTTTCTTT.